The next 25 T cell receptor beta chains were all read from a single sample in a study of blood T cell repertoires in COVID-19 (TCRdb year 2020). Libraries came from the immunoSEQ multiplex PCR assay. In TCRdb, the immuneACCESS table is reduced to in-frame sequences with V and J assigned. These tables do not hold every clone; where another copy was compared, an unresolved V gene accounts for under half, and the others remain unexplained. In this sample the table shows about 84,000 clones, 83% of which occur a single time. In total, the top ten clones hold around 27% of the sample. Sequenced material: peripheral blood. These receptors were obtained from a woman older than 75 with acute or convalescent COVID-19.

The rearrangement links TRBV2 to TRBJ2-1, with D possibly being TRBD2 (5 bases). Germline values: CDR1 SNHLY, CDR2 FYNNEI. Trimming shortened V by 6 bases and J by 3 bases, and 15 bases separated the two germline ends. This CDR3 is 15 amino acids long. The CDR3 protein is CASSSGSVGYNEQFF. The CDR3 DNA sequence: TGTGCCAGCAGCAGCGGCTCAGTAGGCTACAATGAGCAGTTCTTC. The variable domain in full, completed from reference TRBV2 and TRBJ2-1, reads EPEVTQTPSHQVTQMGQEVILRCVPISNHLYFYWYRQILGQKVEFLVSFYNNEISEKSEIFDDQFSVERPDGSNFTLKIRSTKLEDSAMYFCASSSGSVGYNEQFFGPGTRLTVL.

This chain uses TRBV5-4 with TRBJ2-3, with a weak D call TRBD2 (6 bases). Germline-derived CDR1 and CDR2 are SGHNT and YYREEE (reference sequence). The V end was cut by 4 bases, the J end by 0 bases, with 12 bases between. The CDR3 covers 15 residues. CDR3 region: CASSLSGSSTDTQYF. The CDR3 DNA reads as TGTGCCAGCAGCCTTAGCGGCTCTAGCACAGATACGCAGTATTTT.

V usage is TRBV21-1 and J usage is TRBJ2-3; TRBD2, the table's D call, lacks a check against the DNA. TRBV21-1 is described as a pseudogene. The CDR3 has 15 residues. This CDR3 reads CASSKGTGSTDTQYF. For the CDR3, the DNA is TGTGCCAGCAGCAAGGGTACGGGTAGCACAGATACGCAGTATTTT.

This clone was picked up many times. The chain recombines TRBV4-1 with TRBJ2-2; no clear D. Per the germline V gene, CDR1 is MGHRA and CDR2 is YSYEKL. V was trimmed by 4 bases and J by 7 bases, leaving 13 bases between them. This CDR3 is 14 amino acids long. The CDR3 is CASSPYDSLGELFF. In DNA form, the CDR3 reads TGCGCCAGCAGCCCCTACGACTCACTCGGGGAGCTGTTTTTT.

The gene calls are TRBV27 and TRBJ1-5, with TRBD1 identical over 7 bases. The CDR3 consists of 16 residues. V gave up 6 bases and J gave up 0 bases; unmatched junction bases: 8. CDR1 and CDR2 from the germline V gene are MNHEY and SMNVEV (reference sequence). The CDR3 nucleotides are TGTGCCAGCAGGCCACAGGGGCATTATAGCAATCAGCCCCAGCATTTT. This encodes CASRPQGHYSNQPQHF.

The genes are TRBV4-3 and TRBJ2-1, with D possibly matching TRBD2 (7 bases). The germline CDR1 and CDR2 sequences are LGHNA and YSLEER. V was cut by 0 bases and J by 1 base, with 13 bases left in between. This CDR3 has 17 amino acids. CDR3 nucleotide sequence: TGCGCCAGCAGCCAAGATAGGGGGGGGAGATCCTACAATGAGCAGTTCTTC. This sequence encodes CASSQDRGGRSYNEQFF.

This rearrangement joins TRBV24-1 to TRBJ2-7, with D possibly TRBD2 on 5 matching bases. The length of the CDR3 is 16 residues. Looked up from germline, CDR1 is KGHDR and CDR2 is SFDVKD. Trimming cost V 2 bases and J 0 bases, with 13 bases left between them. The CDR3: CATSDSRDLTSYEQYF. CDR3 sequence (DNA): TGTGCCACCAGTGATTCCCGGGATCTGACCTCCTACGAGCAGTACTTC.

The chain joins TRBV5-4 to TRBJ2-1; TRBD1 is a possible D gene (6 bases). The CDR3 has 17 amino acids. Germline V gene data show CDR1 as SGHNT and CDR2 as YYREEE (reference sequence). Trimming pared 3 bases from V and 5 bases from J, leaving 21 bases between. This chain's CDR3 is CASSSPDSSNVDNEQFF. CDR3 DNA: TGTGCCAGCAGCTCCCCGGACAGCTCGAATGTCGACAATGAGCAGTTCTTC.

The chain uses TRBV10-3 and TRBJ2-1; the match to TRBD2 covers 13 bases. CDR3 length equals 17 residues. The V gene end was trimmed by 0 bases and the J gene end by 4 bases; junction bases not matched to a gene: 3. Germline assignment: CDR1 ENHRY and CDR2 SYGVKD. CDR3 bases: TGTGCCATCAGTGAGTCCACTAGCGGGAGGGAATACAATGAGCAGTTCTTC. Encoded protein: CAISESTSGREYNEQFF.

V usage is TRBV6-6 and J usage is TRBJ2-3; tentatively, D is TRBD2 (5 bases). Trimming removed 6 bases at V and 1 base at J, with 14 bases between. Looked up from germline, CDR1 is MNHNY and CDR2 is SVGAGI (reference sequence). The CDR3 sequence is 15 residues long. The CDR3: CASSMSPGGTDTQYF. The CDR3 DNA reads TGTGCCAGCAGCATGAGCCCCGGGGGCACAGATACGCAGTATTTT.

The V and J genes are TRBV19 and TRBJ2-3; 8 bases match TRBD1. The J segment lost 7 bases and the V segment lost 5 bases, leaving 14 bases of the junction unmatched. CDR3 size: 16 residues. Germline CDR1 is LNHDA and CDR2 is SQIVND (reference sequence). The CDR3 region is CASSVSTGDSKYTQYF. In DNA, the CDR3 is TGTGCCAGTAGTGTTTCGACAGGGGATAGCAAATATACGCAGTATTTT.

This sequence joins TRBV4-3 and TRBJ2-1; 9 bases are shared with TRBD1. The germline V gene has CDR1 LGHNA and CDR2 YSLEER. V lost 8 bases, J lost 2 bases, and 7 bases stayed unmatched. This CDR3 has 15 amino acids. The CDR3 loop is CASGPGTGTYNEQFF. The CDR3 DNA reads TGCGCCAGCGGACCCGGGACAGGGACCTACAATGAGCAGTTCTTC.

The chain links TRBV27 to TRBJ2-1, with 7 positions matching TRBD2. V gave up 3 bases and J gave up 0 bases; unmatched junction bases: 2. The germline V gene has CDR1 MNHEY and CDR2 SMNVEV (reference sequence). The CDR3 is made up of 15 amino acids. In DNA form, the CDR3 reads TGTGCCAGCAGTTTCGAGCGGGACTCCTACAATGAGCAGTTCTTC. Amino acids: CASSFERDSYNEQFF.

This chain links TRBV5-1 with TRBJ1-2; weak D call: TRBD1 (5 bases). V lost 1 base to trimming and J lost 6 bases, with 10 bases between them. CDR1 and CDR2 (germline): SGHRS, YFSETQ. The CDR3 extends over 13 amino acids. CDR3 sequence reads: CASSLQGSDGYTF. CDR3 nucleotide sequence: TGCGCCAGCAGCTTGCAGGGCTCCGATGGCTACACCTTC.

V usage is TRBV2 and J usage is TRBJ1-1; D is uncertain. CDR1 and CDR2 (germline): SNHLY, FYNNEI. This CDR3 has 13 amino acids. The V and J ends lost 4 bases and 4 bases respectively, with 10 bases between them. The CDR3 nucleotides read TGTGCCAGCAGTGCGGCGGTGGGCACTGAAGCTTTCTTT. Protein sequence: CASSAAVGTEAFF.

The gene calls are TRBV6-5 and TRBJ2-6, with a possible D match to TRBD2 (5 bases). The CDR3 covers 15 residues. Germline V gene sequence: CDR1 MNHEY, CDR2 SVGAGI. V was pared by 6 bases and J by 1 base, with 10 bases between. Here the CDR3 reads CASRLGFSGANVLTF. CDR3 DNA sequence: TGTGCCAGCAGACTAGGGTTTTCTGGGGCCAACGTCCTGACTTTC.

V gene TRBV28 combines with J gene TRBJ2-4; D may be TRBD2 (5 bases). Germline CDR1 and CDR2: MDHEN and SYDVKM. The CDR3 has 14 amino acids. V lost 2 bases to trimming and J lost 0 bases, with 5 bases between them. The CDR3 spells CASSLGRAKNIQYF. CDR3 bases: TGTGCCAGCAGTTTAGGGAGAGCCAAAAACATTCAGTACTTC.

J is TRBJ2-2 and V is TRBV18; the D gene is possibly TRBD1 (5 bases). V gave up 3 bases and J gave up 6 bases, with 17 bases separating them. The CDR3 contains 16 residues. Germline lookup yields CDR1 KGHSH and CDR2 LQKENI. CDR3: CASSPRDGAGAGELFF. The CDR3 DNA sequence: TGTGCCAGCTCACCGCGCGATGGGGCTGGGGCCGGGGAGCTGTTTTTT.

This clone was picked up a small number of times. The gene calls are TRBV6-2 or TRBV6-3 and TRBJ1-2; TRBD1 agrees at 8 bases. Germline trimming cut 6 bases from V and 4 bases from J; bases unmatched to any gene: 10. The CDR3 length is 15 residues. CDR1 and CDR2 (germline): MNHEY, SVGEGT. This CDR3 reads CASSPWTGMAYGYTF. CDR3 bases: TGTGCCAGCAGCCCTTGGACAGGGATGGCCTATGGCTACACCTTC.

The J gene is TRBJ2-1, the V gene TRBV5-1; 8 nucleotides agree with TRBD2. Losses at the gene ends were 3 bases for V and 9 bases for J; bases not matched to a gene: 11. Germline-derived CDR1 and CDR2 are SGHRS and YFSETQ. The CDR3 consists of 15 residues. The CDR3 sequence: CASSSSGSPRGEQFF. Here the CDR3 DNA reads TGCGCCAGCAGCTCTAGCGGGTCCCCCCGCGGTGAGCAGTTCTTC.

V and J are TRBV5-5 and TRBJ2-1; the match to TRBD1 covers 7 bases. This CDR3 has 15 amino acids. Looked up from germline, CDR1 is SGHKS and CDR2 is YYEKEE (reference sequence). V lost 4 bases, J lost 2 bases, and 6 bases stayed unmatched. CDR3 in DNA: TGTGCCAGCAGCCCCACCGGGACAGCCTACAATGAGCAGTTCTTC. Its translation is CASSPTGTAYNEQFF.

This clone has just one count. V is TRBV3-1 (or the pseudogene TRBV3-2) and J is TRBJ2-5; TRBD2 agrees at 10 bases. V lost 1 base, J lost 3 bases, and 8 bases stayed unmatched. CDR1 is LGHDT and CDR2 is YNNKEL in the germline V gene (reference sequence). The CDR3 consists of 17 residues. The chain's CDR3 is CASSQAGATSGKETQYF. The CDR3 nucleotides read TGTGCCAGCAGCCAAGCCGGGGCAACTAGCGGGAAAGAGACCCAGTACTTC.

Comment on this clone: The junction shows a germline mismatch at one end, possibly a read error. The chain has TRBV6-5 and TRBJ2-1; 8 bases agree with TRBD2. The CDR3 extends over 14 amino acids. Looked up from germline, CDR1 is MNHEY and CDR2 is SVGAGI. CDR3: CASSDSSGYNEQFF. The DNA for the CDR3 is TGTGCCAGCAGTGACTCTAGCGGGTACAATGAGCAGTTCTTC.

This chain uses TRBV5-1 with TRBJ1-4, with a tentative D call TRBD1 (5 bases). V was clipped by 5 bases and J by 6 bases, with 14 bases between them. The CDR3 runs to 14 residues. CDR1 is SGHRS, CDR2 YFSETQ, per germline. For the CDR3, the DNA is TGCGCCAGCAGACCCGGGGGTATTGATGAAAAACTGTTTTTT. It codes for CASRPGGIDEKLFF.

V is TRBV24-1 and J is TRBJ2-3; 10 bases match TRBD2. The germline gives CDR1 KGHDR, CDR2 SFDVKD. The trim removed 4 bases at V and 4 bases at J, leaving 4 bases unmatched. This CDR3 contains 15 residues. The CDR3 DNA is TGTGCCACCAGTGACCCCGGGACTAGCGCAGATACGCAGTATTTT. This codes for CATSDPGTSADTQYF.